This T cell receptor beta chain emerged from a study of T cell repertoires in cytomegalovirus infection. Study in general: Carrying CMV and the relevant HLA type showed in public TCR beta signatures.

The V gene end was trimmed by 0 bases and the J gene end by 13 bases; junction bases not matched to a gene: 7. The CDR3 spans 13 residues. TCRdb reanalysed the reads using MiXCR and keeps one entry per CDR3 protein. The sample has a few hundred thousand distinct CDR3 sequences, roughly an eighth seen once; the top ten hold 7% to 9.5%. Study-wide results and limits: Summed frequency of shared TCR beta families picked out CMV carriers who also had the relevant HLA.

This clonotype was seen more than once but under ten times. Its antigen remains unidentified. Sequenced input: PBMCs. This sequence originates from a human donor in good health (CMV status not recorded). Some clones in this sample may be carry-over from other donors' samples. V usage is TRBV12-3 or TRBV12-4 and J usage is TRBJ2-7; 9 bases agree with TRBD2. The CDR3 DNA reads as TGTGCCAGCAGTTTAGCTGGGCCGGGACTAGCTTACTTC. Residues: CASSLAGPGLAYF.